Here is one T cell receptor beta chain with its context. The source of the sample is a study of blood T cells in healthy people across ages. This CDR3 has 15 residues. With a J-beta primer mix and a sample-barcoded 5' primer, a second PCR ran about 7 to 12 cycles. TCRdb used MiXCR to reprocess the 5' RACE reads, holding one entry per CDR3 protein. The sample shows about 1.1 million distinct CDR3 sequences, more than 30% of them seen only once. V gene TRBV21-1 combines with J gene TRBJ1-2. TRBV21-1 corresponds to a pseudogene. This receptor was identified in a man aged 18 to 30 in good health. Specimen: blood. The CDR3 DNA sequence: TGTGCCAGCAGCAGCCCCAGGGGCCCTTTTTATGGCTACACCTTC. As protein: CASSSPRGPFYGYTF.